This T cell receptor beta chain was sequenced for a study of graft-versus-host responses after intestinal transplantation. Study summary: In this cohort, recipients had multivisceral, liver-intestinal, or isolated intestinal transplants.

Profiling relied on immunoSEQ multiplex PCR, and the TCRdb table lists in-frame clones only, not all of them. The data contain approximately 100,000 clones, 93% of them seen just once; the ten biggest clones take up 0.95% to 1.5%. Overall study results and limits: Where graft-donor T cell macrochimerism was present, patients had high graft-versus-host to host-versus-graft clonal ratios in allografts. Investigators detected GvH clones in recipient marrow, with some emerging earlier in ileum or blood.

This CDR3 spans 14 amino acids. With 4 bases clipped from V and 10 bases from J, the junction kept 9 bases outside the gene matches. The germline CDR1 and CDR2 sequences are MNHEY and SMNVEV (reference sequence). As regards this clone: Its antigen is not identified.

V gene TRBV27 combines with J gene TRBJ2-1; 8 nucleotides match TRBD2. The sample was unstimulated CD8+ T cells sorted from spleen or lymph node cells, taken before intestinal transplant. This TCR was recovered from a human donor who received an intestinal transplant. The CDR3 reads CASSWKRGRLEQFF. The DNA of the CDR3 is TGTGCCAGCAGTTGGAAGCGGGGGAGGTTAGAGCAGTTCTTC.